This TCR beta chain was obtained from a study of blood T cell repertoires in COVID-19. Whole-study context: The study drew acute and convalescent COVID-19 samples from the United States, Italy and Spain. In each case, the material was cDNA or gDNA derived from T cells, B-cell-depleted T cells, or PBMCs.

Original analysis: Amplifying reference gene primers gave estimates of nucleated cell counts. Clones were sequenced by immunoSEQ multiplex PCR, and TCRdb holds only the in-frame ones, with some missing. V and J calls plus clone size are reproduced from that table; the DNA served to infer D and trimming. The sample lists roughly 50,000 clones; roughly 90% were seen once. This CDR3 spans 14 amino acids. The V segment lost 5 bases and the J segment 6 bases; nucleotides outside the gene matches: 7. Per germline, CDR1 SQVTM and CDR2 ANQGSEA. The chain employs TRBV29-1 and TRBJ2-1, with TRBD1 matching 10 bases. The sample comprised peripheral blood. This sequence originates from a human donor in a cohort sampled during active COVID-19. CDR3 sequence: CSVLRQGALNEQFF. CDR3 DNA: TGCAGCGTTCTTCGACAGGGGGCCCTCAATGAGCAGTTCTTC.